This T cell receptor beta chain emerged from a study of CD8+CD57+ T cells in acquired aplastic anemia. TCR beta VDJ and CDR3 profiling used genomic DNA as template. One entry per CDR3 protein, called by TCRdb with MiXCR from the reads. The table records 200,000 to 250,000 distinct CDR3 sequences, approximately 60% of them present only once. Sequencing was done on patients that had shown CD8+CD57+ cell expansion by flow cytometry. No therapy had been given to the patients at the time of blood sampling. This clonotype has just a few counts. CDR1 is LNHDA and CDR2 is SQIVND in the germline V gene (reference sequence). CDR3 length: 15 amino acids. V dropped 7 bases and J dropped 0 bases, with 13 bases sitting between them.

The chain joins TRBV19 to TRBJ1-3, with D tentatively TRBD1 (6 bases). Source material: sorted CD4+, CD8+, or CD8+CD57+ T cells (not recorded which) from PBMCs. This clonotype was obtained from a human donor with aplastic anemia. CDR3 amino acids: CASNTGTCSGNTIYF. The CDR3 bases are TGTGCCAGTAACACAGGGACCTGCTCTGGAAACACCATATATTTT.